This note documents a single T cell receptor (beta chain) sequence. The data were obtained in a study of T cells in Graves' hyperthyroidism and ophthalmopathy. RNA transcripts provided the source from which TCR beta CDR3 regions were amplified. First-round RT-PCR with HTBI primers amplified the TCR CDR3 region. Via MiXCR, TCRdb re-called the multiplex PCR reads, giving one row per CDR3 protein. The sample yields hundreds of thousands of distinct CDR3 sequences, 15% to 17% seen once. Trimming left V 0 bases short and J 0 bases short, with 3 bases between. Germline values: CDR1 LGHDT, CDR2 YNNKEL (reference sequence). This CDR3 contains 15 residues.

This chain connects TRBV3-1 to TRBJ1-6; D not resolved. Sequencing was done on a sample of blood. The sequence derives from a woman under 30 with Graves' hyperthyroidism. For the CDR3, the DNA is TGTGCCAGCAGCCAAGACACCTCCTATAATTCACCCCTCCACTTT. It yields the protein CASSQDTSYNSPLHF.